Below, 27 T cell receptor beta chains from the same sample are listed, as sequenced in a study of blood T cell repertoires in COVID-19. Generated by immunoSEQ multiplex PCR, the TCRdb table keeps only in-frame clones and is missing some. The sample has around 170,000 clones, around 92% seen once. The sample was peripheral blood. The receptors derive from a man in his fifties or sixties with acute or convalescent COVID-19.

This chain links TRBV7-9 with TRBJ1-2; TRBD1 agrees at 7 bases. Germline V CDR1 and CDR2: SEHNR, FQNEAQ (reference sequence). CDR3 size: 14 residues. Trimming removed 5 bases from V and 4 bases from J; junction bases left unmatched: 7. CDR3 sequence (DNA): TGTGCCAGCAGCATCTCCAGGGGGACCTATGGCTACACCTTC. Translating it yields CASSISRGTYGYTF.

V gene TRBV5-1 combines with J gene TRBJ2-7, with TRBD1 matching over 8 bases. Trimming removed 4 bases from V and 1 base from J; junction bases left unmatched: 13. This CDR3 region has 17 residues. CDR1 is SGHRS, CDR2 YFSETQ, per germline. CDR3 sequence: CASSTDRGRVLSYEQYF. The CDR3 DNA reads as TGCGCCAGCAGCACAGACAGGGGAAGGGTTTTGTCCTACGAGCAGTACTTC.

The rearrangement joins TRBV6-2 or TRBV6-3 to TRBJ2-4; 10 nucleotides align to TRBD1. After removal of 0 bases from V and 2 bases from J, the junction contained 10 bases not matched to a gene. Germline assignment: CDR1 MNHEY and CDR2 SVGEGT. This CDR3 comprises 19 residues. The CDR3 reads CASSYSTSGQGPSKNIQYF. Written as DNA, the CDR3 is TGTGCCAGCAGTTACTCGACTTCGGGACAGGGGCCTTCCAAAAACATTCAGTACTTC.

The rearrangement uses TRBV14 and TRBJ1-6, with D possibly matching TRBD1 (6 bases). The CDR3 runs to 16 residues. Trimming cost V 1 base and J 8 bases, with 15 bases left between them. Looked up from germline, CDR1 is SGHDN and CDR2 is FVKESK. The CDR3 region is CASSQGVSGVYSPLHF. The CDR3, as DNA: TGTGCCAGCAGCCAAGGAGTATCAGGGGTGTATTCACCCCTCCACTTT.

The chain couples TRBV14 to TRBJ1-1, with D hard to call. This CDR3 is 14 amino acids long. Per germline, CDR1 SGHDN and CDR2 FVKESK. With 1 base removed from V and 0 bases from J, the gap between germline ends came to 6 bases. The CDR3 DNA follows: TGTGCCAGCAGCCAAGGCAGGATGAACACTGAAGCTTTCTTT. This codes for CASSQGRMNTEAFF.

The rearrangement uses TRBV10-3 and TRBJ1-1; D remains ambiguous. This CDR3 comprises 15 residues. Germline assignment: CDR1 ENHRY and CDR2 SYGVKD. V gave up 3 bases and J gave up 7 bases, with 18 bases separating them. The CDR3 DNA reads TGTGCCATCAGTGAAATGGCAGCGGGGATGGGTGAAGCTTTCTTT. Translation gives CAISEMAAGMGEAFF.

The chain joins TRBV5-6 to TRBJ1-5, with 8 bases aligning to TRBD1. The CDR3 totals 17 residues. Germline V gene data show CDR1 as SGHDT and CDR2 as YYEEEE. V lost 6 bases and J lost 2; bases outside the gene matches: 13. The CDR3 is CASTQYRGRDRNQPQHF. The CDR3 nucleotides read TGTGCCAGCACCCAATACAGGGGGAGGGATCGCAATCAGCCCCAGCATTTT.

For this clone: At one of its ends the junction is not consistent with the germline gene, which may arise from a read error. The chain combines TRBV2 with TRBJ1-1; TRBD1 is a possible D gene (6 bases). This CDR3 comprises 15 residues. Germline V CDR1 and CDR2: SNHLY, FYNNEI. CDR3 in amino acids: CANSEQGQTNTEAFF. In DNA, the CDR3 is TGTGCCAACAGTGAACAGGGACAAACGAACACTGAAGCTTTCTTT.

The chain is built from TRBV19 and TRBJ1-5; D uncertain. Per germline, CDR1 LNHDA and CDR2 SQIVND (reference sequence). The CDR3 is made up of 14 amino acids. V gave up 4 bases and J gave up 5 bases, with 12 bases separating them. CDR3 DNA sequence: TGTGCCAGTAGTACGCTATCTAGGTATCAGCCCCAGCATTTT. This translates into CASSTLSRYQPQHF.

The V and J genes are TRBV7-8 and TRBJ2-1, with 7 bases identical to TRBD1. J was trimmed by 6 bases and V by 4 bases; bases with no gene match: 0. Germline V gives CDR1 SGHVS, CDR2 FQNEAQ. This CDR3 region has 12 residues. CDR3 protein: CASSSGGNEQFF. CDR3 DNA sequence: TGTGCCAGCAGCTCAGGGGGCAATGAGCAGTTCTTC.

This chain connects TRBV7-9 to TRBJ1-6, with 8 bases matching TRBD1. The CDR3 has 13 residues. CDR1 is SEHNR and CDR2 is FQNEAQ in the germline V gene (reference sequence). V lost 5 bases and J lost 10; bases outside the gene matches: 4. CDR3 sequence reads: CASSQGARSPLHF. In DNA form, the CDR3 reads TGTGCCAGCAGCCAGGGGGCCAGGTCACCCCTCCACTTT.

This chain uses TRBV7-2 with TRBJ1-1; D remains ambiguous. The CDR3 is 15 amino acids. Germline CDR1 reads SGHTA; CDR2 reads FQGNSA. V lost 1 base and J 4 bases, leaving 13 bases between the germline ends. The CDR3 is CASSLGPYAGTEAFF. The CDR3 nucleotides read TGTGCCAGCAGCTTAGGACCTTACGCGGGCACTGAAGCTTTCTTT.

Worth noting for this clone: A much larger clone lies a single base off, so this may be a read error. The identical CDR3 is also encoded by other nucleotide sequences in the sample. The V call is TRBV19, the J call TRBJ2-2; no reliable D call. The V end lost 3 bases, the J end lost 4 bases, and 9 bases lay between the germline ends. The CDR3 is made up of 14 amino acids. Germline CDR1 LNHDA, CDR2 SQIVND (reference sequence). The CDR3 loop reads CASSIWQATGELFF. DNA of the CDR3: TGTGCCAGTAGTATTTGGCAGGCCACCGGGGAGCTGTTTTTT.

V gene TRBV2 combines with J gene TRBJ2-7; TRBD1 agrees at 7 bases. Germline V gene data show CDR1 as SNHLY and CDR2 as FYNNEI. The CDR3 is made up of 14 amino acids. V trimming: 9 bases; J trimming: 1 base; junction bases outside the gene matches: 9. CDR3 in amino acids: CASLQGFLSYEQYF. CDR3 in DNA: TGTGCCAGTTTACAGGGGTTCTTGTCCTACGAGCAGTACTTC.

V and J are TRBV5-4 and TRBJ1-2; TRBD1 agrees at 9 bases. The V gene end was trimmed by 3 bases and the J gene end by 8 bases; junction bases not matched to a gene: 20. Germline V gives CDR1 SGHNT, CDR2 YYREEE (reference sequence). The CDR3 has 18 amino acids. This CDR3 is CASSSGGQGIITAEGYTF. CDR3 DNA: TGTGCCAGCAGCTCCGGCGGACAGGGGATTATTACGGCTGAGGGCTACACCTTC.

The J gene is TRBJ1-6, the V gene TRBV5-4, with 7 bases matching TRBD1. Germline CDR1 and CDR2: SGHNT and YYREEE (reference sequence). The CDR3 loop spans 17 amino acids. Germline trimming cut 4 bases from V and 15 bases from J; bases unmatched to any gene: 22. CDR3 coding DNA: TGTGCCAGCAGCGCTCACCCCGCGGGACAGACCCTAGATGACCTCCACTTT. This codes for CASSAHPAGQTLDDLHF.

The chain carries TRBV27 and TRBJ2-1; 8 bases map to TRBD1. The CDR3 sequence is 15 residues long. The V gene's germline CDR1 is MNHEY and CDR2 SMNVEV (reference sequence). The J segment lost 3 bases and the V segment lost 6 bases, leaving 7 bases of the junction unmatched. The CDR3 sequence: CASRTETGVYNEQFF. The CDR3 DNA follows: TGTGCCAGCAGAACTGAGACAGGGGTCTACAATGAGCAGTTCTTC.

V is TRBV7-2 and J is TRBJ1-1, with D uncertain. The CDR3 consists of 15 residues. V lost 8 bases and J 0 bases, leaving 16 bases between the germline ends. Per the germline V gene, CDR1 is SGHTA and CDR2 is FQGNSA. CDR3 in amino acids: CASAGGLNMNTEAFF. The CDR3 DNA follows: TGTGCCAGCGCGGGCGGTCTTAATATGAACACTGAAGCTTTCTTT. Complete variable domain (other parts from reference TRBV7-2 and TRBJ1-1): GAGVSQSPSNKVTEKGKDVELRCDPISGHTALYWYRQSLGQGLEFLIYFQGNSAPDKSGLPSDRFSAERTGGSVSTLTIQRTQQEDSAVYLCASAGGLNMNTEAFFGQGTRLTVV.

The rearrangement links TRBV14 to TRBJ2-6; no clear D. Trimming left V 8 bases short and J 1 base short, with 6 bases between. Germline V gene lookup returns CDR1 SGHDN and CDR2 FVKESK. The CDR3 runs to 13 residues. The CDR3 loop is CASVLSGANVLTF. The DNA of the CDR3 is TGTGCCAGCGTACTTTCTGGGGCCAACGTCCTGACTTTC.

V usage is TRBV24-1 and J usage is TRBJ2-2; possibly TRBD2 for D (6 bases). The CDR3 contains 16 residues. The germline V gene has CDR1 KGHDR and CDR2 SFDVKD. V lost 2 bases and J 6 bases, leaving 15 bases between the germline ends. Here the CDR3 DNA reads TGTGCCACCAGTGATTCGGCGGAGGGCTGGGCCGGGGAGCTGTTTTTT. Translated, it gives CATSDSAEGWAGELFF.

The chain recombines TRBV6-5 with TRBJ2-7, with D hard to call. V dropped 0 bases and J dropped 0 bases, with 9 bases sitting between them. Germline V lookup: CDR1 MNHEY, CDR2 SVGAGI. This CDR3 is built from 15 residues. CDR3 loop: CASSYSTSSSYEQYF. In DNA form, the CDR3 reads TGTGCCAGCAGTTACTCGACAAGTAGCTCCTACGAGCAGTACTTC.

The J gene is TRBJ1-2, the V gene TRBV4-3; D remains unclear. The CDR3 has 16 amino acids. The germline V gene encodes CDR1 LGHNA and CDR2 YSLEER. V was trimmed by 1 base and J by 0 bases, leaving 12 bases between them. CDR3: CASSQAHSVANYGYTF. The CDR3 nucleotides are TGCGCCAGCAGCCAAGCTCATTCGGTAGCTAACTATGGCTACACCTTC.

The CDR3 is CASSTLQGASNEKLFF. DNA for the CDR3: TGTGCCAGCAGCACGTTACAGGGGGCTTCTAATGAAAAACTGTTTTTT. The chain carries TRBV5-4 and TRBJ1-4; 9 nucleotides align to TRBD1. The CDR3 has 16 amino acids. The J segment lost 3 bases and the V segment lost 4 bases, leaving 7 bases of the junction unmatched. Germline V gives CDR1 SGHNT, CDR2 YYREEE (reference sequence).

This chain joins TRBV5-5 and TRBJ1-5; D gene uncertain. The CDR3 totals 15 residues. Germline lookup yields CDR1 SGHKS and CDR2 YYEKEE (reference sequence). Trimming took off 6 bases at V and 3 bases at J, with 16 bases between the two ends. The CDR3, as DNA: TGTGCCAGCAATCTGTTGGGAGGACCCAATCAGCCCCAGCATTTT. It is translated as CASNLLGGPNQPQHF.

The rearrangement joins TRBV19 to TRBJ2-7; 8 nucleotides match TRBD1. The CDR3 sequence is 14 residues long. After removal of 5 bases from V and 2 bases from J, the junction contained 5 bases not matched to a gene. Germline V gene data show CDR1 as LNHDA and CDR2 as SQIVND (reference sequence). CDR3 in amino acids: CASSVQGGTYEQYF. Here the CDR3 DNA reads TGTGCCAGTAGTGTACAGGGGGGTACCTACGAGCAGTACTTC.

The chain uses TRBV6-2 or TRBV6-3 and TRBJ1-5; 7 bases match TRBD1. Looked up from germline, CDR1 is MNHEY and CDR2 is SVGEGT. With V trimmed by 4 bases and J by 4 bases, 4 bases remained unmatched. There are 14 residues in the CDR3. This chain's CDR3 is CASSLDRPNQPQHF. The CDR3 DNA is TGTGCCAGCAGTTTGGACAGGCCGAATCAGCCCCAGCATTTT.

The chain couples TRBV6-5 to TRBJ1-2; D is perhaps TRBD1 (5 bases). This CDR3 has 15 residues. CDR1 is MNHEY and CDR2 is SVGAGI in the germline V gene. V was cut by 2 bases and J by 2 bases, with 12 bases left in between. This CDR3 is CASSYDRGRNYGYTF. The DNA of the CDR3 is TGTGCCAGCAGTTACGACAGAGGCAGAAACTATGGCTACACCTTC.